The clone carrying this T cell receptor beta chain was seen a handful of times. Sequencing was performed with immunoSEQ multiplex PCR; in TCRdb, only in-frame clones are kept and a portion is missing. The sample has about 120,000 clones, 85% to 90% seen once. This sample stems from a study of OX40 agonist ivuxolimab in advanced cancers. From germline, CDR1 is SGHVS and CDR2 FQNEAQ. The CDR3 length is 13 residues. Trimming left V 5 bases short and J 9 bases short, with 14 bases between. Sequenced here: CD4+ or CD8+ T cells sorted from blood, sampled in a trial of the OX40 agonist ivuxolimab. This TCR was sampled from an adult with an advanced solid tumor such as melanoma, head and neck, liver or kidney cancer. The chain joins TRBV7-8 to TRBJ1-5, with D uncertain. CDR3 DNA sequence: TGTGCCAGCAGCGCCGACTGGGATCGGCCCCAGCATTTT. Translation: CASSADWDRPQHF.